This T cell receptor (beta chain) was sequenced for a study of cytomegalovirus exposure and HLA in healthy donors. Whole-study findings and limits: Testing in vitro showed a few CMV-associated chains specific for CMV antigens. Cytomegalovirus-associated TCR beta chains were listed, numbering around 150. The authors later found most CMV-associated TCR beta chains appeared HLA-restricted.

PCR used 60 Vbeta primers and 13 Jbeta primers. Per the original data handling: Around 83 million unique TCR beta chains, 9 million to 12 million shared, were counted in a later analysis. Libraries were prepared by immunoSEQ multiplex PCR; TCRdb keeps only in-frame clonotypes and omits some of them. D and trimming were read from the DNA, whereas the V and J calls and clone size are those reported in that table. The data hold about 98,000 clones, with about three quarters observed a single time. The length of the CDR3 is 14 residues. V gave up 5 bases and J gave up 5 bases, with 15 bases separating them. Germline lookup yields CDR1 PRHDT and CDR2 FYEKMQ (reference sequence). On this clone: Antigen unknown.

This receptor was obtained from a man aged 40-49 years in good health and CMV-seronegative. Sequenced material: PBMCs. The chain uses TRBV13 and TRBJ1-1; D perhaps matches TRBD1 (5 bases). In DNA, the CDR3 is TGTGCCAGCAGCCCAGGGCGGGGTGCGACTGAAGCTTTCTTT. The encoded protein is CASSPGRGATEAFF.